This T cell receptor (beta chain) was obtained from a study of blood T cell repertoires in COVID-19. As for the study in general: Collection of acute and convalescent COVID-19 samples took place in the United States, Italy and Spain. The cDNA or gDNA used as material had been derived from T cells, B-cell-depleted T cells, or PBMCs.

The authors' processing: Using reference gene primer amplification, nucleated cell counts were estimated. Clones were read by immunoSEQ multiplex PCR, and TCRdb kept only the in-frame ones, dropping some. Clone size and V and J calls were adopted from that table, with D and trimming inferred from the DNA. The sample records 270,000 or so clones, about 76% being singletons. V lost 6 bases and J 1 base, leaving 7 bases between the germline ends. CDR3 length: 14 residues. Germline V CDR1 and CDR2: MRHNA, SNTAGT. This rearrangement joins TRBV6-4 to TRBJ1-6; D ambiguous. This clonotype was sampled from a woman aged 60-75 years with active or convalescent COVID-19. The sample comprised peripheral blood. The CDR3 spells CASSPRSYNSPLHF. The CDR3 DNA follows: TGTGCCAGCAGCCCCAGGTCCTATAATTCACCCCTCCACTTT.